Presented here are 23 T cell receptor beta chains from one specimen sequenced in a study of post-analysis software for immune sequencing data. TCR beta cDNA libraries had unique molecular identifiers. Via MiXCR, TCRdb re-called the PCR reads, giving one row per CDR3 protein. Found here are hundreds of thousands of distinct CDR3 sequences, 55% to 60% of them singletons; the top ten hold about 11%. Their target antigens are unknown. General observations from the study: Relative to controls, patients had five TRBV segments at higher frequency, with TRBV5-6, TRBV5-1 and TRBV20-1 among these.

Sequenced input: blood. The origin of the receptors is a girl aged 2 to 9 with multiple sclerosis.

This clonotype has more than one count but fewer than ten. The chain couples TRBV11-2 to TRBJ2-5, with 8 nucleotides matching TRBD2. The J call could be wrong; TRBJ2-7 is a better fit for the DNA end. This CDR3 is 14 amino acids long. The germline V gene encodes CDR1 SGHAT and CDR2 FQNNGV. CDR3 in amino acids: CASSNLRAGGEQYF. DNA of the CDR3: TGTGCCAGCAGCAACCTTAGGGCGGGAGGCGAGCAGTACTTC.

The chain joins TRBV29-1 to TRBJ2-7, with a weak D call TRBD1 (5 bases). Germline V gives CDR1 SQVTM, CDR2 ANQGSEA. V lost 6 bases and J lost 3, with 9 bases in between. The CDR3 loop spans 11 amino acids. The CDR3 protein is CSVGEFYEQYF. Written as DNA, the CDR3 is TGCAGCGTAGGGGAATTCTACGAGCAGTACTTC.

The V gene is TRBV12-3 or TRBV12-4, the J gene TRBJ2-5; 10 positions agree with TRBD1. The end of the DNA is better explained by TRBJ2-7, so the J call may be wrong. This CDR3 contains 16 residues. The CDR3 sequence is CASGRTPGQGESEQYF. The CDR3 region has the DNA TGTGCCAGCGGCCGTACCCCCGGACAGGGGGAGAGCGAGCAGTACTTC.

The chain combines TRBV4-2 with TRBJ2-4; D is uncertain. With the DNA end fitting TRBJ2-5 better, the J assignment may be wrong. The CDR3 consists of 14 residues. Germline V gene lookup returns CDR1 LGHNA and CDR2 YNFKEQ. The CDR3 reads CASSLRRTGETQYF. The CDR3 DNA sequence: TGTGCCAGCAGCCTAAGAAGAACCGGGGAGACCCAGTACTTC.

The chain uses TRBV29-1 and TRBJ2-1, with TRBD1 as a possible D gene (8 bases). V was pared by 4 bases and J by 4 bases, with 14 bases between. This CDR3 contains 14 residues. Germline V lookup: CDR1 SQVTM, CDR2 ANQGSEA. CDR3 in DNA: TGCAGCGTTGCGGGGGGACAGGCGTACAATGAGCAGTTCTTC. Translated, it gives CSVAGGQAYNEQFF.

J is TRBJ1-1 and V is TRBV7-9, with D tentatively TRBD1 (5 bases). V lost 8 bases and J lost 0, with 10 bases in between. Germline V gene data show CDR1 as SEHNR and CDR2 as FQNEAQ (reference sequence). The CDR3 loop spans 13 amino acids. The CDR3, as DNA: TGTGCCAGCGGAGGGACGGTGAACACTGAAGCTTTCTTT. It yields the protein CASGGTVNTEAFF.

This clonotype has a handful of counts. The chain carries TRBV7-2 and TRBJ2-7, with D unclear. With the DNA end fitting TRBJ2-5 better, the J assignment may be wrong. The germline gives CDR1 SGHTA, CDR2 FQGNSA. The CDR3 has 14 residues. CDR3 sequence reads: CASSLDAGGETQYF. The CDR3 DNA follows: TGTGCCAGCAGCTTAGATGCAGGTGGGGAGACCCAGTACTTC.

J is TRBJ1-1 and V is TRBV5-8, with TRBD1 as a possible D gene (6 bases). Trimming removed 7 bases at V and 0 bases at J, with 28 bases between. This CDR3 comprises 19 residues. Germline V gene sequence: CDR1 SGHTS, CDR2 YDEGEE. CDR3 bases: TGTGCCAGCTCCCCTAGGGGACACGGGGTACGGGGTATGAACACTGAAGCTTTCTTT. Protein product: CASSPRGHGVRGMNTEAFF.

This sequence joins TRBV20-1 and TRBJ2-4, with unresolved D. Deletions cut 0 bases from V and 6 bases from J, with 6 bases between. The germline gives CDR1 DFQATT, CDR2 SNEGSKA (reference sequence). This CDR3 has 12 residues. CDR3 region: CSAREPANIQYF. CDR3 nucleotide sequence: TGCAGTGCTAGAGAACCGGCAAACATTCAGTACTTC.

As to this clonotype: A read error may account for a junction end that differs from germline. The chain has TRBV10-3 and TRBJ1-1, with TRBD1 matching 8 bases. Germline loops: CDR1 ENHRY, CDR2 SYGVKD. The CDR3 has 13 residues. The CDR3 region is CATTTGVKTEAFF. CDR3 bases: TGTGCCACGACGACAGGGGTGAAGACTGAAGCTTTCTTT.

This chain joins TRBV11-2 and TRBJ2-7, with TRBD2 matching over 10 bases. V shed 5 bases and J 0 bases; nucleotides not matched to a gene: 13. Germline assignment: CDR1 SGHAT and CDR2 FQNNGV. The CDR3 consists of 18 residues. CDR3 bases: TGTGCCAGCAGCCCTATCCCGAAGACTAGCGGGCCCTCCTACGAGCAGTACTTC. Amino acid sequence: CASSPIPKTSGPSYEQYF.

V gene TRBV11-2 combines with J gene TRBJ2-4, with TRBD1 matching 10 bases. The CDR3 sequence is 14 residues long. The J segment lost 9 bases and the V segment lost 1 base, leaving 3 bases of the junction unmatched. The germline V gene encodes CDR1 SGHAT and CDR2 FQNNGV. This CDR3 reads CASSLVGQGLIQYF. CDR3 coding DNA: TGTGCCAGCAGCTTAGTGGGACAGGGGCTCATTCAGTACTTC.

The chain joins TRBV20-1 to TRBJ2-1; D remains ambiguous. Trimming removed 6 bases from V and 8 bases from J, with 14 bases in between. From germline, CDR1 is DFQATT and CDR2 SNEGSKA (reference sequence). CDR3 length: 12 amino acids. In nucleotides, the CDR3 is TGCAGTGCCCCGGACGTTAAAGATGAGCAGTTCTTC. Translation: CSAPDVKDEQFF.

The rearrangement uses TRBV27 and TRBJ2-1; D might be TRBD2 (6 bases). Trimming cost V 0 bases and J 5 bases, with 20 bases left between them. Per germline, CDR1 MNHEY and CDR2 SMNVEV (reference sequence). This CDR3 is 18 amino acids long. CDR3 DNA sequence: TGTGCCAGCAGTTTATCAGGGTTCGGGGACTCCGCGAACAATGAGCAGTTCTTC. Protein sequence: CASSLSGFGDSANNEQFF.

The chain joins TRBV20-1 to TRBJ1-4, with D possibly TRBD1 on 5 matching bases. The V and J ends lost 6 bases and 0 bases respectively, with 8 bases between them. The V gene's germline CDR1 is DFQATT and CDR2 SNEGSKA (reference sequence). The CDR3 has 13 amino acids. This CDR3 reads CSADRATNEKLFF. In DNA form, the CDR3 reads TGCAGTGCCGACAGAGCAACTAATGAAAAACTGTTTTTT.

CDR3 in DNA: TGTGCCAGCAGTTGGACGCCCGGCGGGGGCATGCTAAAAGTCATTCAGTACTTC. Its translation: CASSWTPGGGMLKVIQYF. V is TRBV28 and J is TRBJ2-4; D is possibly TRBD2 (7 bases). Germline CDR1 is MDHEN and CDR2 is SYDVKM. The V gene lost 4 bases and the J gene lost 9 bases, with 28 bases spanning the gap. The CDR3 consists of 18 residues. The full variable domain, its missing parts supplied by reference TRBV28 and TRBJ2-4, is DVKVTQSSRYLVKRTGEKVFLECVQDMDHENMFWYRQDPGLGLRLIYFSYDVKMKEKGDIPEGYSVSREKKERFSLILESASTNQTSMYLCASSWTPGGGMLKVIQYFGAGTRLSVL.

V and J are TRBV15 and TRBJ1-1; 9 bases map to TRBD1. Germline V CDR1 and CDR2: LNHNV, YYDKDF (reference sequence). With 1 base clipped from V and 3 bases from J, the junction kept 3 bases outside the gene matches. The CDR3 has 15 residues. CDR3 bases: TGTGCCACCAGCAGAGTGACAGGGGGTTACACTGAAGCTTTCTTT. It codes for CATSRVTGGYTEAFF.

This sequence joins TRBV19 and TRBJ1-5; D gene uncertain. Germline V lookup: CDR1 LNHDA, CDR2 SQIVND (reference sequence). The CDR3 totals 16 residues. The ends were cut back, 4 bases at V and 0 bases at J, with 13 bases in the middle. The CDR3 region is CASSNDLGYSNQPQHF. CDR3 sequence (DNA): TGTGCCAGTAGTAACGATCTGGGTTATAGCAATCAGCCCCAGCATTTT.

V and J are TRBV7-6 and TRBJ2-5; 7 nucleotides align to TRBD2. The CDR3 is 15 amino acids. CDR1 is SGHVS, CDR2 FNYEAQ, per germline. With V trimmed by 1 base and J by 6 bases, 8 bases remained unmatched. The CDR3 protein is CASSLEGSGGKTQYF. The CDR3 region has the DNA TGTGCCAGCAGCTTAGAGGGTTCCGGGGGGAAGACCCAGTACTTC.

The chain is built from TRBV7-9 and TRBJ2-3; the D is unclear. This CDR3 spans 10 amino acids. Trimming took off 8 bases at V and 5 bases at J, with 5 bases between the two ends. Germline V gene sequence: CDR1 SEHNR, CDR2 FQNEAQ (reference sequence). CDR3 protein: CASGQDTQYF. The DNA for the CDR3 is TGTGCCAGCGGTCAAGATACGCAGTATTTT.

This clonotype was recorded a few times. The rearrangement links TRBV12-3 or TRBV12-4 to TRBJ2-6, with D tentatively TRBD2 (6 bases). The CDR3 has 18 amino acids. With 6 bases removed from V and 8 bases from J, the gap between germline ends came to 26 bases. CDR3 amino acids: CASSYRGGAALGSNVLTF. The CDR3 DNA reads TGTGCCAGCAGCTATCGGGGCGGGGCAGCCTTAGGGTCCAACGTCCTGACTTTC.

The chain uses TRBV24-1 and TRBJ2-3; D is unresolved. Germline loops: CDR1 KGHDR, CDR2 SFDVKD. CDR3 length equals 15 residues. Deletions cut 5 bases from V and 4 bases from J, with 15 bases between. DNA for the CDR3: TGTGCCACCAGTGCAGACTCCCGACCCGCAGATACGCAGTATTTT. It specifies CATSADSRPADTQYF.

The V and J genes are TRBV20-1 and TRBJ2-3; D unclear. This CDR3 region has 15 residues. Germline values: CDR1 DFQATT, CDR2 SNEGSKA (reference sequence). V was clipped by 0 bases and J by 0 bases, with 10 bases between them. In DNA, the CDR3 is TGCAGTGCTAGAGAGTCGTGGCCTAGCACAGATACGCAGTATTTT. It yields the protein CSARESWPSTDTQYF.